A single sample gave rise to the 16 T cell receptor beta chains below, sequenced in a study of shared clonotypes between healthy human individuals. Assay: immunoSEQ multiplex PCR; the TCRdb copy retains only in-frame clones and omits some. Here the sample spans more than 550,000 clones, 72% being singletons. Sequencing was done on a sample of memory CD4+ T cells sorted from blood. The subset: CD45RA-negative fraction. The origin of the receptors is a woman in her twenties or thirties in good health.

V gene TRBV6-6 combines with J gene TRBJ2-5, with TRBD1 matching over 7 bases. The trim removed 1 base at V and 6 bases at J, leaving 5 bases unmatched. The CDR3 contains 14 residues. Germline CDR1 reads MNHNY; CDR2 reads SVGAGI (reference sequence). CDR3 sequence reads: CASSYFTGVQTQYF. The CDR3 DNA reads TGTGCCAGCAGTTACTTTACAGGGGTACAGACCCAGTACTTC.

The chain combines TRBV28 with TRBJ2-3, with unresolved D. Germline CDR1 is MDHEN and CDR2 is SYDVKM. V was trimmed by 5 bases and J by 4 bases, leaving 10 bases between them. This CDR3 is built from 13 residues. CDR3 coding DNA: TGTGCCAGCAGTCCTTCAGCGTCAGATACGCAGTATTTT. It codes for CASSPSASDTQYF.

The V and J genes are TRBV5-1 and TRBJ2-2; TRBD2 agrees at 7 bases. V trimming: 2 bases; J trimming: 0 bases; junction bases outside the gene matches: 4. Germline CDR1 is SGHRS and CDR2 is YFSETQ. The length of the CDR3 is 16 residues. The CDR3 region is CASSLLAGPNTGELFF. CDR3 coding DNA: TGCGCCAGCAGCTTATTAGCGGGTCCGAACACCGGGGAGCTGTTTTTT.

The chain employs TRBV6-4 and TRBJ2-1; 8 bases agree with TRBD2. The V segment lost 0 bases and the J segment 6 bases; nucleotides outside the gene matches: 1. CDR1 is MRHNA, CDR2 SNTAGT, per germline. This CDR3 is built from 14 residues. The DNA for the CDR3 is TGTGCCAGCAGTGACTCGAGCGGGGGCAATGAGCAGTTCTTC. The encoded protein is CASSDSSGGNEQFF.

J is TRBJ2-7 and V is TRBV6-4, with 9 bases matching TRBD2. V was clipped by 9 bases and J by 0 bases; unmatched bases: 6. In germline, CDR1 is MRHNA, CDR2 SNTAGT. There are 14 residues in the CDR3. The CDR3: CARKASGTSYEQYF. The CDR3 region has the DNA TGTGCCAGGAAAGCTAGCGGGACCTCCTACGAGCAGTACTTC.

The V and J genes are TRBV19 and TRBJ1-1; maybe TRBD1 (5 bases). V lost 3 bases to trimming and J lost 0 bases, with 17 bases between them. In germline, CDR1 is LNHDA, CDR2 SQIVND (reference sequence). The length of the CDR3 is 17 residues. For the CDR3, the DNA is TGTGCCAGTAGTATCTGGGACTATTGGGGGATGAACACTGAAGCTTTCTTT. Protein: CASSIWDYWGMNTEAFF.

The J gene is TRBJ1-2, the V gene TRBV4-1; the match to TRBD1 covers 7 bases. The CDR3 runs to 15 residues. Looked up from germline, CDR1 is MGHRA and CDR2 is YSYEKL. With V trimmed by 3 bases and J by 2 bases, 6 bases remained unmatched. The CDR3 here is CASSHTDRENYGYTF. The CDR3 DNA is TGCGCCAGCAGCCATACAGACAGGGAAAACTATGGCTACACCTTC.

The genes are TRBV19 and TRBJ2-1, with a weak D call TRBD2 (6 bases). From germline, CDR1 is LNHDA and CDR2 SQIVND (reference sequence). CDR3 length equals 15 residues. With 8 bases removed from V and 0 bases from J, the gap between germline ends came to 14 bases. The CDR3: CASSGVQSSYNEQFF. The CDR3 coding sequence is TGTGCCAGTTCGGGGGTACAGAGCTCCTACAATGAGCAGTTCTTC.

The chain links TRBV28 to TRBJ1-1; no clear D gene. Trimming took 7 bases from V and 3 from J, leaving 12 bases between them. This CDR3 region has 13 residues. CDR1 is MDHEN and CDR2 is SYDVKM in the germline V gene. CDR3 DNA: TGTGCCAGCACCCGAAGTATTCACACTGAAGCTTTCTTT. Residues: CASTRSIHTEAFF.

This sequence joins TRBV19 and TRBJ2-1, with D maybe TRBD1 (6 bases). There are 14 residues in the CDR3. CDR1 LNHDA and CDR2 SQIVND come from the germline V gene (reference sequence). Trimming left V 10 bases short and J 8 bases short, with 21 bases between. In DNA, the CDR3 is TGTGCCACCCGCCCGGGACACTGGACGGATGAGCAGTTCTTC. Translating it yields CATRPGHWTDEQFF.

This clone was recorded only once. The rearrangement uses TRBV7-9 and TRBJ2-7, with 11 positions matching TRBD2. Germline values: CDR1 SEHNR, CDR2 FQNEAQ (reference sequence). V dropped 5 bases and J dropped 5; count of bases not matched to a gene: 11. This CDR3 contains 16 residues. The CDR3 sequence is CASSPPGLAAVHEQYF. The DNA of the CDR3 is TGTGCCAGCAGCCCTCCGGGACTAGCGGCAGTACACGAGCAGTACTTC.

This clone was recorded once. Written as DNA, the CDR3 is TGCGCCAGCAGCCAAGACGGACAGGGAGTGGCTTCACCCCTCCACTTT. Translation gives CASSQDGQGVASPLHF. The rearrangement uses TRBV4-1 and TRBJ1-6; 8 bases agree with TRBD1. This CDR3 region has 16 residues. Germline CDR1 is MGHRA and CDR2 is YSYEKL. The V segment lost 0 bases and the J segment 9 bases; nucleotides outside the gene matches: 7.

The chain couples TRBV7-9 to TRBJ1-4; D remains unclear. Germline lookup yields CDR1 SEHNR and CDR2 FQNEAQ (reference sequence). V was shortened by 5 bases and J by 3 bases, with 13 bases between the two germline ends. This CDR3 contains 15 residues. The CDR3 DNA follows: TGTGCCAGCAGCCCGCGCAGGAGGTCTAATGAAAAACTGTTTTTT. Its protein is CASSPRRRSNEKLFF.

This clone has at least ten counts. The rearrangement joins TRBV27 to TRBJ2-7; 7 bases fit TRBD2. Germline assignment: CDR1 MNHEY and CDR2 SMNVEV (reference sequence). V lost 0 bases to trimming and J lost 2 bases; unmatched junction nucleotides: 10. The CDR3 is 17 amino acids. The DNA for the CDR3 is TGTGCCAGCAGTTTATCGGGGGTCGGGCGGGGGACCTACGAGCAGTACTTC. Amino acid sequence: CASSLSGVGRGTYEQYF.

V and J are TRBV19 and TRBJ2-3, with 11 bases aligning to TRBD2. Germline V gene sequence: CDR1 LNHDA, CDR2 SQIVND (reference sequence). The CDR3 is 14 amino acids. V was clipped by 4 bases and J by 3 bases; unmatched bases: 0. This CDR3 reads CASSRTSGTDTQYF. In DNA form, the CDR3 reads TGTGCCAGTAGTAGGACTAGCGGGACAGATACGCAGTATTTT.

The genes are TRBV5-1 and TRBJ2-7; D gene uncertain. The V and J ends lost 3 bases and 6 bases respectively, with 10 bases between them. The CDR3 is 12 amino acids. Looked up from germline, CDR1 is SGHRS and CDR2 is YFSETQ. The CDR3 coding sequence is TGCGCCAGCAGCTGGGTAGGAGTCGAGCAGTACTTC. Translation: CASSWVGVEQYF. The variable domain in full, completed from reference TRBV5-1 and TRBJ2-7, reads KAGVTQTPRYLIKTRGQQVTLSCSPISGHRSVSWYQQTPGQGLQFLFEYFSETQRNKGNFPGRFSGRQFSNSRSEMNVSTLELGDSALYLCASSWVGVEQYFGPGTRLTVT.